These T cell receptor beta chains were read from a single sample in a study of cytomegalovirus exposure and HLA in healthy donors. Method: immunoSEQ multiplex PCR; TCRdb's copy keeps in-frame clones and lacks some. The sample holds about 96,000 clones, around 74% seen once. What was sequenced was PBMCs. The source of these receptors is a female donor in good health and CMV-seropositive. The CDR3 runs from the conserved cysteine through the conserved F or W. The D gene is left open where the match is weak. Some rows have no size entry. The others give once, few or many, or a class for an expanded clone.

j_call clone_size d_call v_call cdr3_nt cdr3_aa
TRBJ1-1 once NA TRBV5-1 TGCGCCAGCAGCGCCCGCGGTGGGGGGGCGTCGAACACTGAAGCTTTCTTT CASSARGGGASNTEAFF
TRBJ2-1 NA TRBD2 TRBV4-3 TGCGCCAGCAGCCCTCTGGGACTAGCGGGAGTGAGTGAGCAGTTCTTC CASSPLGLAGVSEQFF
TRBJ1-1 NA NA TRBV30 TGTGCCTGGAGTGTCATGAACACTGAAGCTTTCTTT CAWSVMNTEAFF
TRBJ2-3 few NA TRBV6-4 TGTGCCAGCAGTGCCCAAGGAGGCACAGATACGCAGTATTTT CASSAQGGTDTQYF
TRBJ2-1 NA TRBD1 TRBV10-3 TGTGCCATCACTCCCGCAGGGACAGGAGGTCCTTACAATGAGCAGTTCTTC CAITPAGTGGPYNEQFF
TRBJ2-3 few TRBD2 TRBV10-3 TGTGCCATCGGACGGGGGGGCGAGACAGATACGCAGTATTTT CAIGRGGETDTQYF
TRBJ1-1 NA NA TRBV5-1 TGCGCCAGCAGCCTTCGTGGTGCGCAGAACACTGAAGCTTTCTTT CASSLRGAQNTEAFF
TRBJ1-1 few NA TRBV5-1 TGCGCCAGCAGCTTGTCCGTTCGGGGGAACACTGAAGCTTTCTTT CASSLSVRGNTEAFF
TRBJ1-3 NA NA TRBV30 TGTGCCTGGACCCCCGGGGGTAACACCATATATTTT CAWTPGGNTIYF
TRBJ1-1 few NA TRBV6-5 TGTGCCAGCAGTTACCGCACAGGGTCTATTGGAGCTTTCTTT CASSYRTGSIGAFF
TRBJ1-5 NA NA TRBV7-2 TGTGCCAGCAGCTTTAACGCAGGGGGCAATCAGCCCCAGCATTTT CASSFNAGGNQPQHF
TRBJ1-3 NA TRBD1 TRBV4-3 TGCGCCAGCAGCCAAGGGCCCGGGACAGGGGGAAACACCATATATTTT CASSQGPGTGGNTIYF
TRBJ1-1 NA NA TRBV6-5 TGTGCCAGCAGTTACTCTAGGCCCAGGGCAGAAACTGAAGCTTTCTTT CASSYSRPRAETEAFF
TRBJ2-2 NA NA TRBV6-1 TGTGCCGCAAACTCGGGGGTGGACACCGGGGAGCTGTTTTTT CAANSGVDTGELFF
TRBJ2-1 NA TRBD2 TRBV28 TGTGCCAGCAGTCCTAGCGGGGGACGCTACAATGAGCAGTTCTTC CASSPSGGRYNEQFF
TRBJ1-5 NA NA TRBV28 TGTGCCAGCAGTGGCAGTTTTCAGCCCCAGCATTTT CASSGSFQPQHF
TRBJ1-5 NA NA TRBV7-2 TGTGCCAGCAGCTCCAGGGGCTTCGATCAGCCCCAGCATTTT CASSSRGFDQPQHF
TRBJ2-3 once NA TRBV11-2 TGTGCCAGCAGCTCTCCAGGGACTGTATACACTAGCACAGATACGCAGTATTTT CASSSPGTVYTSTDTQYF
TRBJ2-5 NA NA TRBV29-1 TGCAGCGTTGAAGGTTCAGGGGGGCAGACCCAGTACTTC CSVEGSGGQTQYF
TRBJ2-7 NA TRBD1 TRBV18 TGTGCCAGCACGGGACAGGGGTCCTACGAGCAGTACTTC CASTGQGSYEQYF
TRBJ2-3 NA TRBD1 TRBV5-1 TGCGCCAGCAGCTCCCCGGGACAGACCACAGATACGCAGTATTTT CASSSPGQTTDTQYF
TRBJ2-7 once TRBD2 TRBV9 TGTGCCAGCAGCGTAGGAGCGGGAGGACGGGAGCAGTACTTC CASSVGAGGREQYF
TRBJ1-4 once NA TRBV2 TGTGCCAGCAGTGTTATCGAGGCTCCGAATGAAAAACTGTTTTTT CASSVIEAPNEKLFF
TRBJ2-3 NA NA TRBV19 TGTGCCAGTAGTATAGATGGTAGCCCAGATACGCAGTATTTT CASSIDGSPDTQYF
TRBJ2-6 few NA TRBV11-1 TGTGCCAGCAGCTTAGTTACAGGGTCTGGGGCCAACGTCCTGACTTTC CASSLVTGSGANVLTF
TRBJ1-5 few TRBD1 TRBV6-1 TGTGCCAGCAGCAGGACAGGGGGGGGAGATCAGCCCCAGCATTTT CASSRTGGGDQPQHF
TRBJ1-1 NA NA TRBV2 TGTGCCAGCAGCACAGGGATACAAGGCCACACTGAAGCTTTCTTT CASSTGIQGHTEAFF
TRBJ1-4 NA NA TRBV28 TGTGCCAGCTCGACCGGTCGAGGGTGGGAAAAACTGTTTTTT CASSTGRGWEKLFF
TRBJ2-1 NA TRBD2 TRBV6-5 TGTGCCAGCAGTTCCGGGACTAGCGGTGTGAATGAGCAGTTCTTC CASSSGTSGVNEQFF
TRBJ1-2 NA NA TRBV6-1 TGTGCCAGCAGTGAAACAGTGGGCTATGGCTACACCTTC CASSETVGYGYTF
TRBJ1-1 NA TRBD1 TRBV19 TGTGCCAGTAGCCCATTACCTGGACAGGGGGCTGGAGCTTTCTTT CASSPLPGQGAGAFF
TRBJ1-4 NA NA TRBV30 TGTGCCTGGAACGTCCGAGGAGCAACTAATGAAAAACTGTTTTTT CAWNVRGATNEKLFF
TRBJ2-1 NA NA TRBV9 TGTGCCAGCAGCGTAGCCAGGGGCTACAATGAGCAGTTCTTC CASSVARGYNEQFF
TRBJ2-1 NA NA TRBV29-1 TGCAGCGTTGGGGGGGACTTTCGCAATGAGCAGTTCTTC CSVGGDFRNEQFF
TRBJ2-1 NA NA TRBV6-4 TGTGCCAGCAGTGACTCGTCTAGCCCGTACAATGAGCAGTTCTTC CASSDSSSPYNEQFF
TRBJ2-1 NA TRBD2 TRBV5-1 TGCGCCAGCAGCTTGGGGACTAGCGGGTACCTGGGGTTCTTC CASSLGTSGYLGFF
TRBJ1-1 NA NA TRBV5-1 TGCGCCAGCAGCCTGGACATAATGAACACTGAAGCTTTCTTT CASSLDIMNTEAFF
TRBJ1-2 NA NA TRBV28 TGTGCCAGCAGCCCCCTTGGGGCAGCTAACTATGGCTACACCTTC CASSPLGAANYGYTF
TRBJ2-3 NA TRBD1 TRBV13 TGTGCCAGCAGCTTAAGGACAGGCGTCACAGATACGCAGTATTTT CASSLRTGVTDTQYF
TRBJ2-7 NA NA TRBV7-2 TGTGCCAGCAGCCCCCCGTCCTCCTACGAGCAGTACTTC CASSPPSSYEQYF
TRBJ2-1 once TRBD2 TRBV9 TGTGCCAGCAGCGTAGATTCGGGGGGGCTCTACAATGAGCAGTTCTTC CASSVDSGGLYNEQFF
TRBJ2-5 few TRBD2 TRBV9 TGTGCCAGCAGCGTAGCAGCGGGAGGGCCCCAGGCCCAGTACTTC CASSVAAGGPQAQYF
TRBJ2-1 NA TRBD2 TRBV13 TGTGCCAGCAGCTCGACTAGCGGGAGGGCTGGGAATGAGCAGTTCTTC CASSSTSGRAGNEQFF
TRBJ1-1 NA NA TRBV29-1 TGCAGCGTTGCCGGGGGGTCGAACACTGAAGCTTTCTTT CSVAGGSNTEAFF
TRBJ1-1 NA TRBD1 TRBV4-2 TGTGCCAGCAGCCCGTTGACAGGGGAGAACACTGAAGCTTTCTTT CASSPLTGENTEAFF
TRBJ2-3 few NA TRBV6-5 TGTGCCAGCAGTCCCAGGGGCAGGGCAGATACGCAGTATTTT CASSPRGRADTQYF
TRBJ1-1 NA NA TRBV2 TGTGCCAGCAGTTTAACCGTCGGTGGCACTGAAGCTTTCTTT CASSLTVGGTEAFF
TRBJ1-2 NA NA TRBV15 TGTGCCACCAGCAGAGAGGCAATCCATGGCTACACCTTC CATSREAIHGYTF
TRBJ1-1 few TRBD1 TRBV5-4 TGTGCCAGCAGCCAACAGGGGAGTCTGGACACTGAAGCTTTCTTT CASSQQGSLDTEAFF
TRBJ2-7 NA TRBD1 TRBV5-1 TGCGCCAGCAGCTTGGAGGGGGACAGTTCCTACGAGCAGTACTTC CASSLEGDSSYEQYF
TRBJ1-4 NA NA TRBV18 TGTGCCAGCTCAAGCCTTCATGAAAAACTGTTTTTT CASSSLHEKLFF
TRBJ2-2 NA NA TRBV11-2 TGTGCCAGCAGCCGCGGGGTAACCGGGGAGCTGTTTTTT CASSRGVTGELFF
TRBJ2-2 NA NA TRBV10-1 TGCGCCAGCAGGGCCTCAGGGGTACAAACCGGGGAGCTGTTTTTT CASRASGVQTGELFF
TRBJ2-2 few NA TRBV7-9 TGTGCCAGCAGCTTAGCGCGCGGTGGTCCCGGGGAGCTGTTTTTT CASSLARGGPGELFF
TRBJ1-3 NA NA TRBV10-2 TGCGCCAGCAGTGATAAGGCGGTCTCTGGAAACACCATATATTTT CASSDKAVSGNTIYF
TRBJ2-5 NA TRBD2 TRBV6-6 TGTGCCAGCAGTCCCCCGCCAGCGGGGGGGCCAGAGACCCAGTACTTC CASSPPPAGGPETQYF
TRBJ1-6 NA TRBD1 TRBV4-2 TGTGCCAGCAGCCAAGATGGGGGACAGGGGTTTTATAATTCACCCCTCCACTTT CASSQDGGQGFYNSPLHF
TRBJ2-1 once TRBD2 TRBV7-7 TGTGCTAGCAGCTCCCTAGCGGGAGGCCGCAGTGAGCAGTTCTTC CASSSLAGGRSEQFF
TRBJ1-2 few TRBD1 TRBV5-6 TGTGCCAGCACCCGGACAGGGTTTGGCTATGGCTACACCTTC CASTRTGFGYGYTF